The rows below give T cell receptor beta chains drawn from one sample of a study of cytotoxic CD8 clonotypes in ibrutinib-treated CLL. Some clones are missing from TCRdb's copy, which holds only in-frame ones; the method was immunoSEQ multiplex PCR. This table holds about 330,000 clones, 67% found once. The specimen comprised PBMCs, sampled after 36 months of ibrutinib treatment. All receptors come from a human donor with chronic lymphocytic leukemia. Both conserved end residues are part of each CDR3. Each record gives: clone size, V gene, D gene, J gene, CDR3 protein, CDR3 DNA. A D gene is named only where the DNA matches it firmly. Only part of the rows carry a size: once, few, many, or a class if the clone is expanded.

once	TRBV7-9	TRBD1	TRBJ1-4	CASSLGGQISTNEKLFF	TGTGCCAGCAGCTTAGGGGGACAGATATCAACTAATGAAAAACTGTTTTTT
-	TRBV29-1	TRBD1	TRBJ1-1	CRENNRGRTEAFF	TGCAGGGAGAATAACAGGGGGCGGACTGAAGCTTTCTTT
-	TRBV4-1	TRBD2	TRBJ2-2	CASSQPGLAGGNTGELFF	TGCGCCAGCAGCCAACCGGGACTAGCGGGGGGCAACACCGGGGAGCTGTTTTTT
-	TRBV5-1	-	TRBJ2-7	CASSLRPGTGIGYEQYF	TGCGCCAGCAGCTTGCGCCCCGGGACCGGGATCGGCTACGAGCAGTACTTC
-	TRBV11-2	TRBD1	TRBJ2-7	CASSYRGSVNGEQYF	TGTGCCAGCAGCTACAGGGGCTCCGTGAACGGCGAGCAGTACTTC
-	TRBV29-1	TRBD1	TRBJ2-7	CSVDGVGGQGPLEQYF	TGCAGCGTTGACGGGGTAGGGGGACAGGGACCCCTGGAGCAGTACTTC
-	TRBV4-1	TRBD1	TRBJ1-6	CASSQRGQSNSPLHF	TGCGCCAGCAGCCAGAGGGGGCAGAGTAATTCACCCCTCCACTTT
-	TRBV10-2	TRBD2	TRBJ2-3	CASWTSASDTQYF	TGCGCCTCCTGGACTAGCGCGTCAGATACGCAGTATTTT
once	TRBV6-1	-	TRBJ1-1	CASSERAWASGGTEAFF	TGTGCCAGCAGTGAAAGGGCTTGGGCCTCTGGGGGCACTGAAGCTTTCTTT
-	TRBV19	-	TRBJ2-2	CASSIRPRTGELFF	TGTGCCAGTAGTATAAGGCCGAGAACCGGGGAGCTGTTTTTT
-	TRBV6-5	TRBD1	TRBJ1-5	CASRGQLNQPQHF	TGTGCCAGTCGGGGACAGCTCAATCAGCCCCAGCATTTT
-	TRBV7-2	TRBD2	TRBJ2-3	CASSLWASGGFTDTQYF	TGTGCCAGCAGCTTATGGGCTAGCGGGGGGTTCACAGATACGCAGTATTTT
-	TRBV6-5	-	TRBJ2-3	CASSYSRGGKSDTQYF	TGTGCCAGCAGTTACTCGAGAGGCGGGAAATCAGATACGCAGTATTTT
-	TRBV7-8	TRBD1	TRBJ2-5	CASSFGQAGELQETQYF	TGTGCCAGCAGCTTCGGACAGGCCGGGGAGTTACAAGAGACCCAGTACTTC
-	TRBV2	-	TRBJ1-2	CASRRTTLNYGYTF	TGTGCCAGCAGGCGGACAACTTTGAACTATGGCTACACCTTC
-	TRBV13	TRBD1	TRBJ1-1	CASSHRGYTEAFF	TGTGCCAGCAGCCACAGGGGGTACACTGAAGCTTTCTTT
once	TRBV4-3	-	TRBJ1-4	CASSQETESEKLFF	TGCGCCAGCAGCCAGGAAACAGAGAGTGAAAAACTGTTTTTT
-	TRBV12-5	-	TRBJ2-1	CASGLVGNEQFF	TGTGCTAGTGGTTTGGTTGGGAATGAGCAGTTCTTC
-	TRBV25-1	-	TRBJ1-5	CASSVGNQPQHF	TGTGCCAGCAGTGTAGGGAATCAGCCCCAGCATTTT
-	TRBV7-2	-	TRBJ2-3	CASSLRRGADTQYF	TGTGCCAGCAGCTTACGACGAGGCGCAGATACGCAGTATTTT
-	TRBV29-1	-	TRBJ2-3	CSVSQISTDTQYF	TGCAGCGTCTCACAGATCAGCACAGATACGCAGTATTTT
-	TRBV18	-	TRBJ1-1	CASSPTRGIEAFF	TGTGCCAGCTCACCCACCAGGGGTATTGAAGCTTTCTTT
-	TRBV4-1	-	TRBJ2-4	CASSQKTGVLAKNIQYF	TGCGCCAGCAGCCAAAAGACAGGCGTATTAGCCAAAAACATTCAGTACTTC
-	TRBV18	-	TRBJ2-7	CASSPPTLYEQYF	TGTGCCAGCTCACCTCCTACCTTATACGAGCAGTACTTC
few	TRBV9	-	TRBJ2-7	CASSVGPSPYEQYF	TGTGCCAGCAGCGTAGGCCCTAGTCCTTACGAGCAGTACTTC
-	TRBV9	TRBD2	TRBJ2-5	CASSVATRGETQYF	TGTGCCAGCAGCGTAGCTACGCGGGGGGAGACCCAGTACTTC
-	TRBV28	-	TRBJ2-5	CASSLTPLLWVPETQYF	TGTGCCAGCAGTTTAACCCCCCTTTTGTGGGTTCCAGAGACCCAGTACTTC
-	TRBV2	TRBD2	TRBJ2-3	CASSPERERTDTQYF	TGTGCCAGCAGCCCTGAGCGGGAAAGGACAGATACGCAGTATTTT
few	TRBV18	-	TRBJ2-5	CASSPARKTQYF	TGTGCCAGCTCACCAGCCCGGAAGACCCAGTACTTC
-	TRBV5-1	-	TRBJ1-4	CASSNGDVNEKLFF	TGCGCCAGCAGCAATGGGGACGTTAATGAAAAACTGTTTTTT
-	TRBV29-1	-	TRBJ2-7	CSVFGGQSYEQYF	TGCAGCGTTTTCGGGGGGCAATCCTACGAGCAGTACTTC
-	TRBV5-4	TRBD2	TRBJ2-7	CASSPGLAATYEQYF	TGTGCCAGCAGCCCCGGACTAGCGGCCACCTACGAGCAGTACTTC
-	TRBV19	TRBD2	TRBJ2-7	CASSIAGGSYEQYF	TGTGCCAGTAGTATAGCGGGAGGTTCCTACGAGCAGTACTTC
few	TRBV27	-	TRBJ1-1	CASSTGNTEAFF	TGTGCCAGCAGTACCGGAAACACTGAAGCTTTCTTT
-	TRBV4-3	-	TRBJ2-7	CASSPERLGVYEQYF	TGCGCCAGCAGCCCCGAACGGCTAGGGGTCTACGAGCAGTACTTC
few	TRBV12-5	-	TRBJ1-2	CASGLVKEGIGYTF	TGTGCTAGTGGTTTGGTAAAGGAGGGGATAGGCTACACCTTC
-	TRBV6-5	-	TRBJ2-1	CASSYSTSNEQFF	TGTGCCAGCAGTTACTCCACCTCGAATGAGCAGTTCTTC
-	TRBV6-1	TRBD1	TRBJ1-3	CASSEARTGTIYF	TGTGCCAGCAGTGAAGCGCGGACAGGGACCATATATTTT
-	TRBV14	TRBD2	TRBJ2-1	CASSLTSRYNEQFF	TGTGCCAGCAGCCTGACTAGCAGATACAATGAGCAGTTCTTC
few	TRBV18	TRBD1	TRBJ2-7	CASSEGTVEQYF	TGTGCCAGCTCAGAAGGGACAGTTGAGCAGTACTTC
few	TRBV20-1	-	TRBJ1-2	CSATDGNGYTF	TGCAGTGCCACGGACGGGAATGGCTACACCTTC
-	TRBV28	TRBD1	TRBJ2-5	CASSFRTGQETQYF	TGTGCCAGCAGTTTTCGGACAGGCCAAGAGACCCAGTACTTC